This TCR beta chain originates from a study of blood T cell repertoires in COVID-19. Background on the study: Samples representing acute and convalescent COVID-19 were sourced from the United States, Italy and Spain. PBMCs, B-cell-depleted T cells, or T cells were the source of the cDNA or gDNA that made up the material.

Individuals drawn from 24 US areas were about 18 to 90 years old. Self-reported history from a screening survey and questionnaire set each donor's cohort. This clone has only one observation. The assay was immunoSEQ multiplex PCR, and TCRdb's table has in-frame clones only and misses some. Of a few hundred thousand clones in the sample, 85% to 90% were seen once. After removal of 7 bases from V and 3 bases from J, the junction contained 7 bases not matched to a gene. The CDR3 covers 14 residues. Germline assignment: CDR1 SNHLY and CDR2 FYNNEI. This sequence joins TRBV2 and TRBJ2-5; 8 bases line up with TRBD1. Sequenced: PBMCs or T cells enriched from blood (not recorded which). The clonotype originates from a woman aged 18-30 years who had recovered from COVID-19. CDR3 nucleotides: TGTGCCAGCACCCCCAGGACAGGGAAAGAGACCCAGTACTTC. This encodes CASTPRTGKETQYF.